Below, 31 T cell receptor beta chains from the same sample are listed, as sequenced in a study of cytomegalovirus exposure and HLA in healthy donors. In the PCR, 60 Vbeta and 13 Jbeta primers were used. TCRdb keeps only in-frame clones here, not all; method: immunoSEQ multiplex PCR. Counted here are tens of thousands of clones, around 49% occurring once; the ten biggest clones make up more than 5%. The sample taken for sequencing was PBMCs. These receptors originate from a woman aged 40-49 years in good health and CMV-seropositive.

Remarks on this clone: Compared with germline, one end of the junction differs, possibly owing to a read error. V gene TRBV6-5 combines with J gene TRBJ1-1; D is perhaps TRBD1 (5 bases). The CDR3 runs to 14 residues. CDR1 is MNHEY, CDR2 SVGAGI, per germline. CDR3 DNA sequence: TGTGCCGGCAGTCTCTTAGCCAGGGACACTGAAGCTTTCTTT. Amino acids: CAGSLLARDTEAFF.

This chain joins TRBV7-2 and TRBJ1-2; the D gene is possibly TRBD1 (6 bases). The CDR3 sequence is 14 residues long. Germline V gives CDR1 SGHTA, CDR2 FQGNSA. V lost 3 bases, J lost 4 bases, and 12 bases lay in between. The CDR3 reads CASSFDGGGYGYTF. The CDR3 nucleotides are TGTGCCAGCAGCTTTGATGGGGGCGGCTATGGCTACACCTTC.

The chain couples TRBV30 to TRBJ1-6, with a weak D call TRBD1 (5 bases). The length of the CDR3 is 15 residues. Germline values: CDR1 GTSNPN, CDR2 SVGIG (reference sequence). V lost 2 bases, J lost 6 bases, and 14 bases lay in between. CDR3: CAWSPRQLTNSPLHF. CDR3 coding DNA: TGTGCCTGGAGTCCCCGACAGCTGACTAATTCACCCCTCCACTTT.

This clone has just one count. The CDR3 here is CASSLGGTGQPQHF. The CDR3 nucleotides read TGTGCCAGCAGCTTGGGCGGGACGGGTCAGCCCCAGCATTTT. The V and J genes are TRBV5-6 and TRBJ1-5; a weak D match, TRBD1 (5 bases). Trimming took 0 bases from V and 6 from J, leaving 10 bases between them. The CDR3 runs to 14 residues. Germline V gene lookup returns CDR1 SGHDT and CDR2 YYEEEE.

V and J are TRBV23-1 and TRBJ2-7; D is perhaps TRBD1 (5 bases). TRBV23-1 belongs to the ORF category, with a function that is uncertain. Trimming took 3 bases from V and 1 from J, leaving 10 bases between them. This CDR3 region has 14 residues. The CDR3 reads CASSQGRVSYEQYF. The CDR3 DNA follows: TGCGCCAGCAGTCAGGGCAGGGTATCCTACGAGCAGTACTTC.

The chain has TRBV7-6 and TRBJ2-5; 10 bases fit TRBD1. The end of the DNA fits TRBJ2-7 better, so the J call may be wrong. The CDR3 is 15 amino acids. Per the germline V gene, CDR1 is SGHVS and CDR2 is FNYEAQ. CDR3 sequence: CASGPGQGFDYEQYF. The CDR3 DNA reads as TGTGCCAGCGGCCCGGGACAGGGGTTCGACTACGAGCAGTACTTC.

This clone showed up just a few times. V gene TRBV11-2 combines with J gene TRBJ1-3; TRBD1 aligns across 11 bases. This CDR3 comprises 16 residues. Per the germline V gene, CDR1 is SGHAT and CDR2 is FQNNGV. With 5 bases clipped from V and 8 bases from J, the junction kept 11 bases outside the gene matches. The DNA of the CDR3 is TGTGCCAGCAGCACCAAGGGACAGGGGGGTTCCTACACCATATATTTT. Its translation is CASSTKGQGGSYTIYF.

As concerns this clone: Since the CDR3 does not end with the conserved phenylalanine or tryptophan, this likely comes from a read error. The chain carries TRBV6-5 and TRBJ1-1; D gene uncertain. The CDR3 has 14 residues. The germline gives CDR1 MNHEY, CDR2 SVGAGI. Trimming removed 0 bases from V and 1 base from J, with 6 bases in between. The CDR3 loop reads CASSYSSRNTEAFL. The CDR3 nucleotides are TGTGCCAGCAGTTACTCGAGCAGGAACACTGAAGCTTTCCTT.

The count of this clone is one. The genes are TRBV7-3 and TRBJ2-1; TRBD2 is a possible D gene (6 bases). This CDR3 contains 20 residues. The V gene's germline CDR1 is SGHTA and CDR2 FQGTGA. The V end lost 2 bases, the J end lost 1 base, and 24 bases lay between the germline ends. The CDR3 sequence is CASSLGAGKRSGQSYNEQFF. The CDR3 DNA follows: TGTGCCAGCAGCTTAGGGGCAGGGAAGAGAAGCGGGCAGTCCTACAATGAGCAGTTCTTC.

The chain employs TRBV2 and TRBJ2-3, with 8 bases that match TRBD1. Trimming took 4 bases from V and 6 from J; bases not matched to a gene: 6. The CDR3 consists of 14 residues. Germline loops: CDR1 SNHLY, CDR2 FYNNEI. The CDR3 bases are TGTGCCAGCAGTGTGTCACAGGGGGAGGATACGCAGTATTTT. This encodes CASSVSQGEDTQYF.

The chain recombines TRBV5-6 with TRBJ1-2; D possibly corresponds to TRBD1 (5 bases). With 3 bases removed from V and 3 bases from J, the gap between germline ends came to 9 bases. Germline CDR1 is SGHDT and CDR2 is YYEEEE. This CDR3 is built from 13 residues. The CDR3 loop is CASSSQDDYGYTF. The CDR3 DNA is TGTGCCAGCAGCTCACAGGACGACTATGGCTACACCTTC.

CDR3 in amino acids: CASSPGPGTSGGENEQFF. In DNA form, the CDR3 reads TGCGCCAGCAGCCCTGGACCCGGAACTAGCGGGGGGGAGAATGAGCAGTTCTTC. The chain employs TRBV10-1 and TRBJ2-1, with 13 bases aligning to TRBD2. From germline, CDR1 is WNHNN and CDR2 SYGVQD (reference sequence). V trimming: 6 bases; J trimming: 7 bases; junction bases outside the gene matches: 15. The CDR3 length is 18 residues.

This clone was seen a few times. The J gene is TRBJ1-3, the V gene TRBV2; a weak D match, TRBD1 (6 bases). The CDR3 covers 18 residues. V was shortened by 3 bases and J by 0 bases, with 18 bases between the two germline ends. Germline CDR1 and CDR2: SNHLY and FYNNEI. CDR3 protein: CASSDLDTRGGSGNTIYF. As DNA, the CDR3 is TGTGCCAGCAGTGATCTTGATACAAGAGGGGGCTCTGGAAACACCATATATTTT.

This chain connects TRBV7-4 to TRBJ1-4; no firm D call. The V and J ends lost 1 base and 6 bases respectively, with 15 bases between them. Germline V CDR1 and CDR2: SGHVT, SQSDAQ. The CDR3 totals 16 residues. CDR3 coding DNA: TGTGCCAGCAGCTTAGGTGCCGACATATTCGATGAAAAACTGTTTTTT. Translating it yields CASSLGADIFDEKLFF.

The chain uses TRBV5-1 and TRBJ2-5, with D unclear. This CDR3 is 14 amino acids long. V lost 2 bases and J lost 3, with 11 bases in between. Germline CDR1 SGHRS, CDR2 YFSETQ. CDR3 amino acids: CASSLQGAEETQYF. The CDR3 DNA reads TGCGCCAGCAGCTTACAAGGAGCCGAAGAGACCCAGTACTTC. The full variable domain, in which reference TRBV5-1 and TRBJ2-5 provide the parts outside the CDR3, is KAGVTQTPRYLIKTRGQQVTLSCSPISGHRSVSWYQQTPGQGLQFLFEYFSETQRNKGNFPGRFSGRQFSNSRSEMNVSTLELGDSALYLCASSLQGAEETQYFGPGTRLLVL.

Only a few counts were recorded for this clone. The rearrangement links TRBV25-1 to TRBJ1-1, with D perhaps TRBD1 (5 bases). Germline V gene sequence: CDR1 MGHDK, CDR2 SYGVNS. There are 11 residues in the CDR3. The V end was cut by 7 bases, the J end by 8 bases, with 11 bases between. This CDR3 is CASTPGGEAFF. The DNA of the CDR3 is TGTGCCAGCACCCCGGGGGGGGAAGCTTTCTTT.

The V and J genes are TRBV28 and TRBJ1-4; unclear D gene. The CDR3 extends over 13 amino acids. Germline CDR1 is MDHEN and CDR2 is SYDVKM. The ends were cut back, 3 bases at V and 8 bases at J, with 10 bases in the middle. This CDR3 reads CASSFSSQEKLFF. For the CDR3, the DNA is TGTGCCAGCAGTTTTAGTAGCCAGGAAAAACTGTTTTTT.

This clone was seen a few times. This chain uses TRBV5-1 with TRBJ1-4; weak D call: TRBD1 (5 bases). The germline CDR1 and CDR2 sequences are SGHRS and YFSETQ. The CDR3 loop spans 14 amino acids. V was cut by 7 bases and J by 5 bases, with 15 bases left in between. The CDR3 coding sequence is TGCGCCAGCGGACCGGGACTCCCAAATGAAAAACTGTTTTTT. Encoded protein: CASGPGLPNEKLFF.

The chain couples TRBV2 to TRBJ1-6; D is undetermined. From germline, CDR1 is SNHLY and CDR2 FYNNEI. This CDR3 is built from 13 residues. Trimming took off 5 bases at V and 4 bases at J, with 6 bases between the two ends. The CDR3 DNA reads as TGTGCCAGCAGTCTCCAGTATAATTCACCCCTCCACTTT. This codes for CASSLQYNSPLHF.

This chain links TRBV5-1 with TRBJ2-5, with TRBD2 matching 8 bases. CDR1 is SGHRS and CDR2 is YFSETQ in the germline V gene. There are 15 residues in the CDR3. The ends lost 2 bases at V and 3 bases at J; junction bases unmatched: 6. This chain's CDR3 is CASSLFAGGEETQYF. The DNA of the CDR3 is TGCGCCAGCAGCTTATTTGCGGGGGGTGAAGAGACCCAGTACTTC.

This clone was seen only a few times. The chain employs TRBV7-2 and TRBJ2-5; the D gene is possibly TRBD2 (5 bases). This CDR3 contains 15 residues. V lost 5 bases and J lost 4, with 17 bases in between. Germline V CDR1 and CDR2: SGHTA, FQGNSA. DNA of the CDR3: TGTGCCAGCAGCCGAAGGGCCTCCGAGGGAGAGACCCAGTACTTC. It specifies CASSRRASEGETQYF.

Comment on this clone: Other DNA sequences within the sample encode an identical CDR3. The rearrangement joins TRBV2 to TRBJ1-5; 10 nucleotides match TRBD1. The germline V gene encodes CDR1 SNHLY and CDR2 FYNNEI. Losses at the gene ends were 6 bases for V and 6 bases for J; bases not matched to a gene: 5. This CDR3 contains 14 residues. The chain's CDR3 is CASRGGQGSQPQHF. CDR3 nucleotide sequence: TGTGCCAGCAGGGGGGGACAGGGGAGTCAGCCCCAGCATTTT.

The J gene is TRBJ2-1, the V gene TRBV5-6; D possibly corresponds to TRBD1 (5 bases). V was shortened by 2 bases and J by 5 bases, with 11 bases between the two germline ends. The length of the CDR3 is 14 residues. Germline V gene sequence: CDR1 SGHDT, CDR2 YYEEEE. CDR3 nucleotides: TGTGCCAGCAGCTTTAAGGGGCTCCACAATGAGCAGTTCTTC. It is translated as CASSFKGLHNEQFF.

This chain connects TRBV4-3 to TRBJ1-4, with 7 bases identical to TRBD1. The CDR3 extends over 15 amino acids. Germline values: CDR1 LGHNA, CDR2 YSLEER. V shed 2 bases and J 5 bases; nucleotides not matched to a gene: 5. CDR3 sequence reads: CASSQQTGANEKLFF. DNA for the CDR3: TGCGCCAGCAGCCAACAAACAGGGGCGAATGAAAAACTGTTTTTT.

This chain uses TRBV7-9 with TRBJ1-6; 9 nucleotides match TRBD1. Trimming removed 2 bases from V and 9 bases from J; junction bases left unmatched: 2. CDR3 length: 14 residues. CDR1 is SEHNR and CDR2 is FQNEAQ in the germline V gene (reference sequence). CDR3 protein: CASSLTGGSSPLHF. The CDR3 bases are TGTGCCAGCAGCTTAACAGGGGGCAGTTCACCCCTCCACTTT.

This sequence joins TRBV28 and TRBJ2-5; D gene unclear. The J call may be wrong; the DNA end is better matched by TRBJ2-7. Germline loops: CDR1 MDHEN, CDR2 SYDVKM. The CDR3 covers 13 residues. The CDR3 reads CASSLTGSYEQYF. For the CDR3, the DNA is TGTGCCAGCAGTTTAACCGGGTCCTACGAGCAGTACTTC.

V usage is TRBV7-2 and J usage is TRBJ2-2; 13 bases are shared with TRBD2. V lost 5 bases, J lost 7 bases, and 7 bases stayed unmatched. The CDR3 extends over 16 amino acids. Germline lookup yields CDR1 SGHTA and CDR2 FQGNSA. The CDR3 DNA reads TGTGCCAGCAGCACGGGACTAGCGGGGAGTCGCGGGGAGCTGTTTTTT. Its translation: CASSTGLAGSRGELFF.

The J gene is TRBJ2-7, the V gene TRBV19; 8 bases align to TRBD1. The CDR3 totals 14 residues. The J segment lost 3 bases and the V segment lost 4 bases, leaving 5 bases of the junction unmatched. The germline gives CDR1 LNHDA, CDR2 SQIVND (reference sequence). The CDR3 DNA reads TGTGCCAGTAGTACAGGGGGCTGGGACTACGAGCAGTACTTC. Its protein product is CASSTGGWDYEQYF.

The gene calls are TRBV6-1 and TRBJ2-3; unclear D gene. This CDR3 is 13 amino acids long. Per the germline V gene, CDR1 is MNHNS and CDR2 is SASEGT. V was shortened by 7 bases and J by 0 bases, with 8 bases between the two germline ends. CDR3 coding DNA: TGTGCCAGCATAAAACGGAGCACAGATACGCAGTATTTT. Translation gives CASIKRSTDTQYF.

The V and J genes are TRBV7-2 and TRBJ2-7; the match to TRBD2 covers 8 bases. Germline CDR1 SGHTA, CDR2 FQGNSA. V trimming: 5 bases; J trimming: 3 bases; junction bases outside the gene matches: 9. The CDR3 is 15 residues long. Written as DNA, the CDR3 is TGTGCCAGCAGCCCACGGGGGGGCCGGTTCTACGAGCAGTACTTC. Its translation is CASSPRGGRFYEQYF.

The CDR3 nucleotides are TGTGCCAGCAGCTTACTGTCCGGGACAGGGAACTATGGCTACACCTTC. Encoded protein: CASSLLSGTGNYGYTF. The chain combines TRBV7-8 with TRBJ1-2; 9 nucleotides align to TRBD1. Germline lookup yields CDR1 SGHVS and CDR2 FQNEAQ. CDR3 length: 16 residues. The V gene end was trimmed by 2 bases and the J gene end by 2 bases; junction bases not matched to a gene: 6.